This T cell receptor (beta chain) derives from a study of cytomegalovirus exposure and HLA in healthy donors. This CDR3 spans 16 amino acids. V was pared by 0 bases and J by 1 base, with 10 bases between. Germline CDR1 reads MGHRA; CDR2 reads YSYEKL. In nominal health when sampled, donors likely had unrecorded immune exposures nonetheless. With 60 Vbeta and 13 Jbeta primers, the PCR was carried out. Some clones are missing from TCRdb's copy, which holds only in-frame ones; the method was immunoSEQ multiplex PCR. The sample includes fewer than 150,000 clones, about three quarters of them seen just once.

What was sequenced was PBMCs. This clonotype was sampled from a man aged 40-55 years in good health and CMV-seropositive. The chain recombines TRBV4-1 with TRBJ1-5; maybe TRBD1 (5 bases). The CDR3 sequence is CASSQDPGGSNQPQHF. For the CDR3, the DNA is TGCGCCAGCAGCCAAGACCCGGGGGGGAGCAATCAGCCCCAGCATTTT.